This T cell receptor beta chain was recovered during a study of cytomegalovirus exposure and HLA in healthy donors. Background on the study: Of approximately 400 genotyped donors, around 76% clustered with self-reported Caucasian donors.

The PCR contained 60 Vbeta and 13 Jbeta primers. Measured with immunoSEQ multiplex PCR; TCRdb has only the in-frame clones, and not every one. The sample consists of about 130,000 clones, 75% to 85% of them appearing once. This clone was seen more than once but under ten times. The target antigen is unknown. Whole-study results and caveats: Later examination showed HLA-associated TCR beta chains had greater clonal expansion than equally common others.

Trimming took 7 bases from V and 3 from J, leaving 13 bases between them. Germline CDR1 SGHVS, CDR2 FQNEAQ. The CDR3 runs 14 residues. This clonotype was obtained from a man aged 45 to 65 in good health and CMV-seronegative. The chain has TRBV7-8 and TRBJ1-5, with D possibly matching TRBD1 (6 bases). The source material was PBMCs. CDR3 DNA: TGTGCCAGCACCCCGGACAGATTCAATCAGCCCCAGCATTTT. It specifies CASTPDRFNQPQHF. The full variable domain, its missing parts supplied by reference TRBV7-8 and TRBJ1-5, is GAGVSQSPRYKVAKRGQDVALRCDPISGHVSLFWYQQALGQGPEFLTYFQNEAQLDKSGLPSDRFFAERPEGSVSTLKIQRTQQEDSAVYLCASTPDRFNQPQHFGDGTRLSIL.